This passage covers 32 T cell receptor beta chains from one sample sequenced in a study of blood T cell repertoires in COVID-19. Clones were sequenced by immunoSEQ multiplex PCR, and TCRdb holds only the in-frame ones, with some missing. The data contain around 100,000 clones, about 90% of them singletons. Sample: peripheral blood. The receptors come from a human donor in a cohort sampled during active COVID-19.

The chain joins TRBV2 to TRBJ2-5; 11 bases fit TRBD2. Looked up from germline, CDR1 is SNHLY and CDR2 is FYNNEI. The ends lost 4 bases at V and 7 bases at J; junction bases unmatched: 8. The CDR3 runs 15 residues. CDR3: CASSGLAGSPGTQYF. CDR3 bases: TGTGCCAGCAGTGGACTAGCGGGGTCGCCTGGGACCCAGTACTTC.

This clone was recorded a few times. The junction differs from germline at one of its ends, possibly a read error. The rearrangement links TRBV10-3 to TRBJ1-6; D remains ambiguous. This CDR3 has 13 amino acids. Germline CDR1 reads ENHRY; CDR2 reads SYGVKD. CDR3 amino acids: CAITSAEAIGLKF. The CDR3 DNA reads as TGTGCCATCACCTCGGCCGAGGCCATAGGCCTAAAGTTT.

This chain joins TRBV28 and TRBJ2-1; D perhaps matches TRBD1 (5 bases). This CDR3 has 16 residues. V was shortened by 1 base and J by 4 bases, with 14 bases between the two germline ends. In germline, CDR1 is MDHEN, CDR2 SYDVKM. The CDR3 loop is CASSLSPPDTYNEQFF. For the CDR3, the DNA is TGTGCCAGCAGTTTATCGCCCCCGGACACTTACAATGAGCAGTTCTTC.

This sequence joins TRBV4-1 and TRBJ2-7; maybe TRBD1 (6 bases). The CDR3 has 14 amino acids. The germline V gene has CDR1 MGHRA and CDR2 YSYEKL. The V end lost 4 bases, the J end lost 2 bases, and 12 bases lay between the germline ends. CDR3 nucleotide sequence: TGCGCCAGCAGCCCGCGGACAGACACCTACGAGCAGTACTTC. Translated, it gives CASSPRTDTYEQYF.

CDR3 sequence reads: CSATGRETQYF. CDR3 DNA sequence: TGCAGTGCTACAGGGAGGGAGACCCAGTACTTC. The chain recombines TRBV20-1 with TRBJ2-5; D may be TRBD2 (6 bases). Germline V lookup: CDR1 DFQATT, CDR2 SNEGSKA (reference sequence). Between the trimmed V and J ends, which lost 4 bases and 5 bases, there was a span of 8 bases. This CDR3 is 11 amino acids long.

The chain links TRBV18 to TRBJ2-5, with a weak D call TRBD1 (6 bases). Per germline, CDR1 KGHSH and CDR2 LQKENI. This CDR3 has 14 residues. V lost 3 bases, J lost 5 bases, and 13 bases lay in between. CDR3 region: CASSPDSTMETQYF. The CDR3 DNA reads TGTGCCAGCTCACCGGACAGTACTATGGAGACCCAGTACTTC.

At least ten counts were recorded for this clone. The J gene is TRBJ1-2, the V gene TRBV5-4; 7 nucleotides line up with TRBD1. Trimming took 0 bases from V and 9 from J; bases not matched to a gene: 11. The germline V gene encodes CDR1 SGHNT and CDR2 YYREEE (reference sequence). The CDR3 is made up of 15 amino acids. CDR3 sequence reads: CASSLVLGQAGSYTF. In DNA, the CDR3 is TGTGCCAGCAGCTTGGTCCTTGGACAGGCCGGGAGCTACACCTTC.

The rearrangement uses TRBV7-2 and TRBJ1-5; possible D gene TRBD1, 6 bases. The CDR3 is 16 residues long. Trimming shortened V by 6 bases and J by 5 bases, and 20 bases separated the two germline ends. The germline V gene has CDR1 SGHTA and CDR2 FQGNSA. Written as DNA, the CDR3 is TGTGCCAGCAGTATGACAGGTAGGGCCGGGTATCAGCCCCAGCATTTT. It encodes CASSMTGRAGYQPQHF. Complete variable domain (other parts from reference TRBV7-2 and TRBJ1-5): GAGVSQSPSNKVTEKGKDVELRCDPISGHTALYWYRQSLGQGLEFLIYFQGNSAPDKSGLPSDRFSAERTGGSVSTLTIQRTQQEDSAVYLCASSMTGRAGYQPQHFGDGTRLSIL.

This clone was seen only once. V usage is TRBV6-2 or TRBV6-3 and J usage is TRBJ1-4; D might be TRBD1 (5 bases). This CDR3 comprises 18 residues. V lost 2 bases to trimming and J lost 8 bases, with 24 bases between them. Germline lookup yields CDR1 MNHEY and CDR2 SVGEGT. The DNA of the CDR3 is TGTGCCAGCAGTTACCGACCAAAACCTAAGGGGTCGAACGAAAAACTGTTTTTT. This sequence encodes CASSYRPKPKGSNEKLFF.

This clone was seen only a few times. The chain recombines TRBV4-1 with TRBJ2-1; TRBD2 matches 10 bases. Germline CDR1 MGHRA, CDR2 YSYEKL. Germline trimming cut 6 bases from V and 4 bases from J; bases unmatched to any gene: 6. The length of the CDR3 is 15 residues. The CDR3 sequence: CASSGLAEAYNEQFF. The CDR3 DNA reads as TGCGCCAGCAGTGGACTAGCGGAGGCTTACAATGAGCAGTTCTTC.

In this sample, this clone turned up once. DNA for the CDR3: TGTGCCTGGACTAGCGGCCAGAAGACCCAGTACTTC. It encodes CAWTSGQKTQYF. V gene TRBV30 combines with J gene TRBJ2-5; 7 positions agree with TRBD2. Germline V gene sequence: CDR1 GTSNPN, CDR2 SVGIG (reference sequence). V gave up 4 bases and J gave up 6 bases; unmatched junction bases: 5. This CDR3 spans 12 amino acids.

CDR3 loop: CASSQEGLTGELFF. CDR3 bases: TGCGCCAGCAGCCAAGAAGGACTGACCGGGGAGCTGTTTTTT. This chain links TRBV4-3 with TRBJ2-2, with D perhaps TRBD2 (5 bases). The V gene lost 0 bases and the J gene lost 5 bases, with 7 bases spanning the gap. CDR1 LGHNA and CDR2 YSLEER come from the germline V gene. The CDR3 spans 14 residues.

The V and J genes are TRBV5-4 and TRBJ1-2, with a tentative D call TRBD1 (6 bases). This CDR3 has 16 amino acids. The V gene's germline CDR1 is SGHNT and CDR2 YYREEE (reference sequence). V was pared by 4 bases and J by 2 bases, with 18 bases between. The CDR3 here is CASSRSRDTGNYGYTF. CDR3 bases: TGTGCCAGCAGCAGGTCCAGGGACACAGGGAACTATGGCTACACCTTC.

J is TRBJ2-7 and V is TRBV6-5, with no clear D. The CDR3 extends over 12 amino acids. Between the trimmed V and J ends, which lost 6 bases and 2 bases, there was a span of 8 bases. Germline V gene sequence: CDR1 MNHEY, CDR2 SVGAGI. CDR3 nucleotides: TGTGCCAGCAGCCTGTTAGCCTACGAGCAGTACTTC. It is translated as CASSLLAYEQYF.

The CDR3 bases are TGTGCCAGCAGCTTACGGGGATCCTACGAGCAGTACTTC. It encodes CASSLRGSYEQYF. This chain links TRBV13 with TRBJ2-7, with D possibly matching TRBD2 (5 bases). In germline, CDR1 is PRHDT, CDR2 FYEKMQ (reference sequence). Between the trimmed V and J ends, which lost 2 bases and 1 base, there was a span of 6 bases. CDR3 length: 13 amino acids.

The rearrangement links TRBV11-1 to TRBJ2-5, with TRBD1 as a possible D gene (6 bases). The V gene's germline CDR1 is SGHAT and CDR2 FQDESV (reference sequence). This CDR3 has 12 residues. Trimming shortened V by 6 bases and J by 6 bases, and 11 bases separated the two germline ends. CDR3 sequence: CASSQGLQTQYF. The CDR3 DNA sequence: TGTGCCAGCAGTCAGGGGTTACAGACCCAGTACTTC.

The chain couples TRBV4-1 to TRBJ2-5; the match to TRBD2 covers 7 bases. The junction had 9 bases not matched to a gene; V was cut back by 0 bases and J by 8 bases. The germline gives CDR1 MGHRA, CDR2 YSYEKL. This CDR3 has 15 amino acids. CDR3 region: CASSQEGGRGGTQYF. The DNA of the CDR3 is TGCGCCAGCAGCCAAGAAGGCGGCCGCGGGGGTACCCAGTACTTC.

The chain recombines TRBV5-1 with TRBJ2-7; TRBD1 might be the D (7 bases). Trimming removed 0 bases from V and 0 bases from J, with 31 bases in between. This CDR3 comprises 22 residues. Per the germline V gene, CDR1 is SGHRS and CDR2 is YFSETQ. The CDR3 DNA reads TGCGCCAGCAGCTTGGGGGGTCTAAGGTGGGACAGCACGGGACTCAGCTCCTACGAGCAGTACTTC. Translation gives CASSLGGLRWDSTGLSSYEQYF.

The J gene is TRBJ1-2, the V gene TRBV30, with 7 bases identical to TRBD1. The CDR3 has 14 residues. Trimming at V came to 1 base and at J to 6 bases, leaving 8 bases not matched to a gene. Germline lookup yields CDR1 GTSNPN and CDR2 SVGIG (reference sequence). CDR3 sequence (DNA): TGTGCCTGGAGTGGGGGACAGCGCGTTGATGGCTACACCTTC. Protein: CAWSGGQRVDGYTF.

CDR3 region: CASSQDRGNFHTQYF. CDR3 DNA sequence: TGTGCCAGCAGCCAAGATAGGGGAAACTTCCATACGCAGTATTTT. V gene TRBV14 combines with J gene TRBJ2-3; a possible D gene is TRBD1 (5 bases). The CDR3 loop spans 15 amino acids. Trimming shortened V by 0 bases and J by 7 bases, and 14 bases separated the two germline ends. Per germline, CDR1 SGHDN and CDR2 FVKESK.

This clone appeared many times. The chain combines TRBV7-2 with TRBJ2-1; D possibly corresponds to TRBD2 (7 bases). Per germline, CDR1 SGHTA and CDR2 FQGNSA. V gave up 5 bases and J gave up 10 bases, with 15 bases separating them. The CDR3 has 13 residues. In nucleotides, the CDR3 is TGTGCCAGCAGCCCCGGACCGGGGGGCGAGCAGTTCTTC. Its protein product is CASSPGPGGEQFF.

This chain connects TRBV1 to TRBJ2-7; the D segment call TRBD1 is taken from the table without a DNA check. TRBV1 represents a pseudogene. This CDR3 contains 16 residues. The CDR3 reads CTSSQERDQGHDEQYF. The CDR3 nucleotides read TGCACCAGCAGCCAAGAAAGGGATCAGGGTCATGACGAGCAGTACTTC.

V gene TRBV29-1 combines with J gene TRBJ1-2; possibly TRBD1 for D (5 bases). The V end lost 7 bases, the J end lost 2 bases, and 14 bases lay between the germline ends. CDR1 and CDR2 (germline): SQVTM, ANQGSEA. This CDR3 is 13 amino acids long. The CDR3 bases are TGCAGCGCCCGAGACAGTCCAAACTATGGCTACACCTTC. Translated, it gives CSARDSPNYGYTF.

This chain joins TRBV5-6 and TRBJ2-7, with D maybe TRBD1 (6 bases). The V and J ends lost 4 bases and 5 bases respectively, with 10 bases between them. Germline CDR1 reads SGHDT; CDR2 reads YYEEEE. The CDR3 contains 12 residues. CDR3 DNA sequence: TGTGCCAGCAGCGGCAGGGGTGACGAGCAGTACTTC. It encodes CASSGRGDEQYF.

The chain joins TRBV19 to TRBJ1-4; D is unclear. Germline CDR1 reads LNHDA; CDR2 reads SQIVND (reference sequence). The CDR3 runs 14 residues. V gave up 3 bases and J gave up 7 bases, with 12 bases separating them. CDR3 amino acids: CASSIGRAGEKLFF. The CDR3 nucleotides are TGTGCCAGTAGTATTGGCCGCGCAGGTGAAAAACTGTTTTTT. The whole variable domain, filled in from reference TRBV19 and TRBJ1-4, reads DGGITQSPKYLFRKEGQNVTLSCEQNLNHDAMYWYRQDPGQGLRLIYYSQIVNDFQKGDIAEGYSVSREKKESFPLTVTSAQKNPTAFYLCASSIGRAGEKLFFGSGTQLSVL.

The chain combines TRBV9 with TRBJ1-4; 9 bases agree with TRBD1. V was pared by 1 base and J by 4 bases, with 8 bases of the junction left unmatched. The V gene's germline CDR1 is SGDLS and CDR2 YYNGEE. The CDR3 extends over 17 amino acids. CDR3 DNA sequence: TGTGCCAGCAGCGTATTCCCGGTGGGACAGGGTAATGAAAAACTGTTTTTT. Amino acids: CASSVFPVGQGNEKLFF. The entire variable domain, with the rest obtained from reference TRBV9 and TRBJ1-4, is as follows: DSGVTQTPKHLITATGQRVTLRCSPRSGDLSVYWYQQSLDQGLQFLIQYYNGEERAKGNILERFSAQQFPDLHSELNLSSLELGDSALYFCASSVFPVGQGNEKLFFGSGTQLSVL.

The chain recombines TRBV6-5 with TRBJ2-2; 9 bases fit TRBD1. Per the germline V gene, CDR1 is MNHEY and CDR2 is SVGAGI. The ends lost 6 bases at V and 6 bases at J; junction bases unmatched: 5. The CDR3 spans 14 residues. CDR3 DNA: TGTGCCAGCAGAGGGGACAGGGTGGCCGGGGAGCTGTTTTTT. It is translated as CASRGDRVAGELFF.

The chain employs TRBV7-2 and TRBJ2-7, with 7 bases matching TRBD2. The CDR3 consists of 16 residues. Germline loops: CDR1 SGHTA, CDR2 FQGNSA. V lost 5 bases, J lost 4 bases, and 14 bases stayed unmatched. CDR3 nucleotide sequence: TGTGCCAGCAGCCCCCAGGGAGGGGTTCCACTATACGAGCAGTACTTC. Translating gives CASSPQGGVPLYEQYF.

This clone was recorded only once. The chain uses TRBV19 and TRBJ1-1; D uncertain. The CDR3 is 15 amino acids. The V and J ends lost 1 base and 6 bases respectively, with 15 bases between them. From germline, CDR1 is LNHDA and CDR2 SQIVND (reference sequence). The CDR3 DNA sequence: TGTGCCAGTAGTATAGCGGCGCAGTGGACTCCTGAAGCTTTCTTT. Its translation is CASSIAAQWTPEAFF. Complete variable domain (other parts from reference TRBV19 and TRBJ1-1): DGGITQSPKYLFRKEGQNVTLSCEQNLNHDAMYWYRQDPGQGLRLIYYSQIVNDFQKGDIAEGYSVSREKKESFPLTVTSAQKNPTAFYLCASSIAAQWTPEAFFGQGTRLTVV.

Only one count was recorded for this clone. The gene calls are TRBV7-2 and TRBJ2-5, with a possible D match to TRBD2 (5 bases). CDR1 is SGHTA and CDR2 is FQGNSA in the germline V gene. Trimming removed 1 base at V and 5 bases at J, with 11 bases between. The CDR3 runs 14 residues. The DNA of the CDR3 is TGTGCCAGCAGCTTAGATGTGGGCGGGGAGACCCAGTACTTC. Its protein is CASSLDVGGETQYF.

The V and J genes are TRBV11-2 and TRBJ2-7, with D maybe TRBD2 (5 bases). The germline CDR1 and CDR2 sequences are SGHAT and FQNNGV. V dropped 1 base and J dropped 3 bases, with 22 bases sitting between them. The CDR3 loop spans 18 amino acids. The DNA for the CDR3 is TGTGCCAGCAGCTTAGCCCTAATAGAGAGGGCAACGCACTACGAGCAGTACTTC. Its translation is CASSLALIERATHYEQYF.

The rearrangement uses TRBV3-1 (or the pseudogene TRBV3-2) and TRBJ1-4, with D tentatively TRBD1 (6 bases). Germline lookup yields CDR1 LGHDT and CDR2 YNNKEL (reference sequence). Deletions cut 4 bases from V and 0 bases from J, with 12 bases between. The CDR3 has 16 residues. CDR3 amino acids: CASSRGLIATNEKLFF. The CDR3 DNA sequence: TGTGCCAGCAGCCGGGGGCTGATTGCAACTAATGAAAAACTGTTTTTT.